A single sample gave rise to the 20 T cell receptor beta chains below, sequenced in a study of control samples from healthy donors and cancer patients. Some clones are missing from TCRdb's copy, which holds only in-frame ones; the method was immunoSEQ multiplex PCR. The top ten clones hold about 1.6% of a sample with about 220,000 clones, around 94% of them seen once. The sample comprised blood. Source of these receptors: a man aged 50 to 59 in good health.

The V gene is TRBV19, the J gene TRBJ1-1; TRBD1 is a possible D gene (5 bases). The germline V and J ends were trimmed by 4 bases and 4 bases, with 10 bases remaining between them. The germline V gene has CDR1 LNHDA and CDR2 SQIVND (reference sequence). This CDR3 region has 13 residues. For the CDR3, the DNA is TGTGCCAGTAGTACTCAGAGGGGCACTGAAGCTTTCTTT. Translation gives CASSTQRGTEAFF.

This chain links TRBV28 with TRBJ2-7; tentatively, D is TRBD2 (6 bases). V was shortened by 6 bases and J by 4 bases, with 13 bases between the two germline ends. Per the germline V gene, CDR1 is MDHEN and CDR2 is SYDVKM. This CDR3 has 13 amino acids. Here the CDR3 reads CASRTVEGYEQYF. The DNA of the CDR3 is TGTGCCAGCAGGACAGTGGAGGGTTACGAGCAGTACTTC.

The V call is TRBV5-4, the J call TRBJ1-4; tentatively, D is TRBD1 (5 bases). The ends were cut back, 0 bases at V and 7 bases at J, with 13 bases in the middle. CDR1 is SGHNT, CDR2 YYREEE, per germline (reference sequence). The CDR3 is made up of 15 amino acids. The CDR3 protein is CASSLEPKGLEKLFF. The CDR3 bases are TGTGCCAGCAGCTTGGAACCGAAGGGGCTTGAAAAACTGTTTTTT.

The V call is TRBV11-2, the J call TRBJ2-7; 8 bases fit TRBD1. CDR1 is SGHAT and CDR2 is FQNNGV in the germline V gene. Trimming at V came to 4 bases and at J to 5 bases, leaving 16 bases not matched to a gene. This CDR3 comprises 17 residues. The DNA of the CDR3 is TGTGCCAGCAGCTCCAAAAGAGGGGGACAGGTTCTCAACGAGCAGTACGTC. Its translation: CASSSKRGGQVLNEQYV.

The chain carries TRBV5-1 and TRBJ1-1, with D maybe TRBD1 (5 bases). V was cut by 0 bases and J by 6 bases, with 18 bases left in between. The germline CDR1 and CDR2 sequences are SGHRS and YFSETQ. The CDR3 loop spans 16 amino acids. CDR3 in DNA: TGCGCCAGCAGCTTGGACCCGGGGCTTCAGAGGGCTGAAGCTTTCTTT. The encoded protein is CASSLDPGLQRAEAFF.

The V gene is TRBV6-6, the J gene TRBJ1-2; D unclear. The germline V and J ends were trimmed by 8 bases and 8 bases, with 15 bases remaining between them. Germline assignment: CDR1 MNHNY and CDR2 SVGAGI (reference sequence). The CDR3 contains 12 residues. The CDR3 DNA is TGTGCCAGCTCCCCCTCGTTGGGCGGCTACACCTTC. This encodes CASSPSLGGYTF.

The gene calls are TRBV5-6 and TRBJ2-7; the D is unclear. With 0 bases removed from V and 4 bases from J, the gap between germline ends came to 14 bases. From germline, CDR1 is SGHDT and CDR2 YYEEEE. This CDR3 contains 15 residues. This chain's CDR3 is CASSLGSAASYEQYV. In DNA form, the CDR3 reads TGTGCCAGCAGCTTGGGGTCCGCGGCGAGTTACGAGCAGTACGTC.

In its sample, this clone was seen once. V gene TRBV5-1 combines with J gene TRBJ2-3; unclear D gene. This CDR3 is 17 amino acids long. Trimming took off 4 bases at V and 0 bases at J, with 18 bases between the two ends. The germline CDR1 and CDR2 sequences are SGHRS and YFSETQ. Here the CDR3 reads CASSVPSWGPSTDTQYF. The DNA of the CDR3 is TGCGCCAGCAGCGTGCCTAGTTGGGGTCCTAGCACAGATACGCAGTATTTT. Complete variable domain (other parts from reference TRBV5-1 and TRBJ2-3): KAGVTQTPRYLIKTRGQQVTLSCSPISGHRSVSWYQQTPGQGLQFLFEYFSETQRNKGNFPGRFSGRQFSNSRSEMNVSTLELGDSALYLCASSVPSWGPSTDTQYFGPGTRLTVL.

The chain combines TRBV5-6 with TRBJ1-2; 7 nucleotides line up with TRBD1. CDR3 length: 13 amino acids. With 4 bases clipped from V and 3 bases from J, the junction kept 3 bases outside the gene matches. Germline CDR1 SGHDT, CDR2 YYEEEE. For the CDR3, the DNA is TGTGCCAGCAGCCAACAGGGGCACTATGGCTACACCTTC. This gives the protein CASSQQGHYGYTF.

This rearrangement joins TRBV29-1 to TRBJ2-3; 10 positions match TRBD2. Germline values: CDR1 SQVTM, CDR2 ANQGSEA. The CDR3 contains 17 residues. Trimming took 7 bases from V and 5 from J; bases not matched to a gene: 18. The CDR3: CSGRGGSGGLGGDTQYF. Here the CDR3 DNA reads TGCAGCGGCCGCGGGGGTAGCGGGGGGCTTGGGGGAGATACGCAGTATTTT.

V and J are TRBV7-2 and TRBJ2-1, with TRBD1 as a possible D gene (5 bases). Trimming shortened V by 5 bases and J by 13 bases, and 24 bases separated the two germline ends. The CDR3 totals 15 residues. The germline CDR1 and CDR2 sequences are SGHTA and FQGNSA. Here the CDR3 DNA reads TGTGCCAGCAGCCCGCAGGGTACTCTTCGGGCCTTACAGTTCTTC. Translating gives CASSPQGTLRALQFF.

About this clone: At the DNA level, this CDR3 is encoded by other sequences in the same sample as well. This chain's CDR3 is CASSLEANTEAFF. In DNA, the CDR3 is TGCGCCAGCAGCTTGGAAGCAAACACTGAAGCTTTCTTT. This sequence joins TRBV5-1 and TRBJ1-1; D call uncertain. Germline V gives CDR1 SGHRS, CDR2 YFSETQ. This CDR3 spans 13 amino acids. V lost 0 bases to trimming and J lost 2 bases, with 5 bases between them.

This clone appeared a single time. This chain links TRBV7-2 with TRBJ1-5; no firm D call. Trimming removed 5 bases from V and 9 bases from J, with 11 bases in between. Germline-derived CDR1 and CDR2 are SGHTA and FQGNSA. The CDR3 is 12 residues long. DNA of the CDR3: TGTGCCAGCAGCCCGTTAATGGGGCCCCAGCATTTT. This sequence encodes CASSPLMGPQHF.

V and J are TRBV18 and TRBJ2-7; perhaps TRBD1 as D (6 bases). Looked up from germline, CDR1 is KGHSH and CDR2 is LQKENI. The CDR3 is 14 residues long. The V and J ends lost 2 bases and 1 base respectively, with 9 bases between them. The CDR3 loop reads CASSPAGASYEQYF. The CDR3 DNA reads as TGTGCCAGCTCACCAGCAGGGGCTTCCTACGAGCAGTACTTC.

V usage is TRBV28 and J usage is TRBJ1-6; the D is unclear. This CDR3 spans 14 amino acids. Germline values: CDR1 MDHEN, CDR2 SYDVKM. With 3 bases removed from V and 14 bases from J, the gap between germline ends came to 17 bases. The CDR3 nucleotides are TGTGCCAGCAGTTTCTCATTCTTAGACCTCACCCTCCACTTT. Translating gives CASSFSFLDLTLHF.

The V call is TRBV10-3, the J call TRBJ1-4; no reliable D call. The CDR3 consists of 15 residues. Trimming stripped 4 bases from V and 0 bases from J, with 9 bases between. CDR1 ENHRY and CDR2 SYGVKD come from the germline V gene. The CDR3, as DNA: TGTGCCATCAGTGGGGTCCTAACAACTAATGAAAAACTGTTTTTT. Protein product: CAISGVLTTNEKLFF.

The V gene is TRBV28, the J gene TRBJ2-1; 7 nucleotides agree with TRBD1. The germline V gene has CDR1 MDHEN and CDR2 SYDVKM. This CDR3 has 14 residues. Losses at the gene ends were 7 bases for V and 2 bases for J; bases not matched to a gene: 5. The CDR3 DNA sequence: TGTGCCAGCATTCGACAGGGAGCCTACAATGAGCAGTTCTTC. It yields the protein CASIRQGAYNEQFF. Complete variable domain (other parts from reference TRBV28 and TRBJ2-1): DVKVTQSSRYLVKRTGEKVFLECVQDMDHENMFWYRQDPGLGLRLIYFSYDVKMKEKGDIPEGYSVSREKKERFSLILESASTNQTSMYLCASIRQGAYNEQFFGPGTRLTVL.

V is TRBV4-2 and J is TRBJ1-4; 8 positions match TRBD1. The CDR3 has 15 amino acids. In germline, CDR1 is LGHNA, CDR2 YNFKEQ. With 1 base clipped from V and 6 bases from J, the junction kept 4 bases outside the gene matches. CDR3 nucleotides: TGTGCCAGCAGCCAAGTCACAGGGGGGGATGAAAAACTGTTTTTT. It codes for CASSQVTGGDEKLFF.

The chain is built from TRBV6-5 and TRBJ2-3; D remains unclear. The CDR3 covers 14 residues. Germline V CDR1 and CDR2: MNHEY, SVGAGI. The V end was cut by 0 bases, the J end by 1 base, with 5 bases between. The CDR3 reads CASSYSLGTDTQYF. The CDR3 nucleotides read TGTGCCAGCAGTTACTCCCTTGGCACAGATACGCAGTATTTT.

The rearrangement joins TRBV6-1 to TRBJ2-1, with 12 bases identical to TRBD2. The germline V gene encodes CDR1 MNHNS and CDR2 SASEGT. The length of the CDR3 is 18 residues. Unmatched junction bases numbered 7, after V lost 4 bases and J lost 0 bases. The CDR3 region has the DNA TGTGCCAGCAGTGTTGGACTAGCGGGGCTAGCCTCCTACAATGAGCAGTTCTTC. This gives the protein CASSVGLAGLASYNEQFF.